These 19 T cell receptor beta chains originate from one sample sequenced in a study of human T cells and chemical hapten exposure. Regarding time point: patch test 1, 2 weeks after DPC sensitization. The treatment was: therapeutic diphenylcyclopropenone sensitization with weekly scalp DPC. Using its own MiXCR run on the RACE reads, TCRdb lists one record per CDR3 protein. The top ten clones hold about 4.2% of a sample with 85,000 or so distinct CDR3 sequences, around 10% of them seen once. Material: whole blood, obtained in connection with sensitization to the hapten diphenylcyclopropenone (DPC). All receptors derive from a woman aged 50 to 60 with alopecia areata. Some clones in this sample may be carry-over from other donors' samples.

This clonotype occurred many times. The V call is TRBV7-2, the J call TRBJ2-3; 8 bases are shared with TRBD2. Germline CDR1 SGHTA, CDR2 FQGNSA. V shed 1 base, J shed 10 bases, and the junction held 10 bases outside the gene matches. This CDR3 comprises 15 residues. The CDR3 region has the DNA TGTGCCAGCAGCTTAGGGTCCGGGGCGGGAGGACCGCAGTATTTT. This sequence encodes CASSLGSGAGGPQYF.

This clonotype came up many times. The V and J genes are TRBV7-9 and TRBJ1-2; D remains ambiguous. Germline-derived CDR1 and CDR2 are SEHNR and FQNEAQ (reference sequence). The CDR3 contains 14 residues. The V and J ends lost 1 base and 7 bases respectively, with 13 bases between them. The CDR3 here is CASSLGEGGLGYTF. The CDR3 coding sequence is TGTGCCAGCAGCTTAGGCGAGGGTGGCCTTGGCTACACCTTC.

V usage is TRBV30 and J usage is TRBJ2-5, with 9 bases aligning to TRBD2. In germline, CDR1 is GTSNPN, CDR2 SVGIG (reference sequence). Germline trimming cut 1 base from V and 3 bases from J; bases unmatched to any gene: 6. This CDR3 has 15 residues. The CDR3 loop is CAWSAGSGREETQYF. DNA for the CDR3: TGTGCCTGGAGTGCAGGTAGCGGGAGAGAAGAGACCCAGTACTTC.

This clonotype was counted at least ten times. CDR3 residues: CATSRGAGAGEKLFF. The DNA of the CDR3 is TGTGCCACCAGCAGAGGGGCAGGGGCGGGAGAAAAACTGTTTTTT. The genes are TRBV15 and TRBJ1-4; TRBD1 is a possible D gene (6 bases). Germline values: CDR1 LNHNV, CDR2 YYDKDF (reference sequence). The CDR3 runs to 15 residues. Trimming took off 1 base at V and 8 bases at J, with 14 bases between the two ends.

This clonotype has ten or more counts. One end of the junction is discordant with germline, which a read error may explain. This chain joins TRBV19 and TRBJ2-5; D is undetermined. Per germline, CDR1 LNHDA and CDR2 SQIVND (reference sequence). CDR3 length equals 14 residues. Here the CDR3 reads CASSIPAYQETQYF. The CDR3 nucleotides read TGTGCCAGCAGTATTCCTGCATATCAAGAGACCCAGTACTTC.

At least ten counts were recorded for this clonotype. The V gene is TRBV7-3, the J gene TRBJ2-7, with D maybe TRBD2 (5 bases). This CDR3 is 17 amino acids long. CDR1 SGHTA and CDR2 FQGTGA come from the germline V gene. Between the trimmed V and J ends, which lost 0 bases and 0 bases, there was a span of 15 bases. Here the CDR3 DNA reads TGTGCCAGCAGCTTAACGTCTCTAGCCACGAGCTCCTACGAGCAGTACTTC. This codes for CASSLTSLATSSYEQYF.

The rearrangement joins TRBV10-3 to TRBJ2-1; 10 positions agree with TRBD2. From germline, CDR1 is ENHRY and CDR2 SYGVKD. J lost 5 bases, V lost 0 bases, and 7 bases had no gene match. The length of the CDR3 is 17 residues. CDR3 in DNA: TGTGCCATCAGTGAGTCGATTGGAGCGGGAGGGGACAATGAGCAGTTCTTC. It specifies CAISESIGAGGDNEQFF.

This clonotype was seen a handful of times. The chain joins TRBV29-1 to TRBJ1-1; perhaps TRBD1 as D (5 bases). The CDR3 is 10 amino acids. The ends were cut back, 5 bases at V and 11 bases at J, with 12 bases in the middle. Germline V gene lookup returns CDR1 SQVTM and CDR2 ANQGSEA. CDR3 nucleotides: TGCAGCGTTTTTGTAGGGGTGGCTTTCTTT. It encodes CSVFVGVAFF.

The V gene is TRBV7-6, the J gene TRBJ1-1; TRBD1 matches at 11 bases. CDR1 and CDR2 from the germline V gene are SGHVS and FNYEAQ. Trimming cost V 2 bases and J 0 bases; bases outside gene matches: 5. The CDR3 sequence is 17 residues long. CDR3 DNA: TGTGCCAGCAGCTTAAGGGGACAGGGGGTACTGAACACTGAAGCTTTCTTT. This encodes CASSLRGQGVLNTEAFF. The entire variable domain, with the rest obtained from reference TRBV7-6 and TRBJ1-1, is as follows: GAGVSQSPRYKVTKRGQDVALRCDPISGHVSLYWYRQALGQGPEFLTYFNYEAQQDKSGLPNDRFSAERPEGSISTLTIQRTEQRDSAMYRCASSLRGQGVLNTEAFFGQGTRLTVV.

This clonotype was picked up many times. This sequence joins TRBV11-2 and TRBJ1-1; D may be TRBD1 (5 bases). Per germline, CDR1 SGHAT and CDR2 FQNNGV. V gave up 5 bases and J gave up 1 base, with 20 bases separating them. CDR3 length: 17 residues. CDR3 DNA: TGTGCCAGCAGCACGGGGGTGTTTGGGGCGAAGAACACTGAAGCTTTCTTT. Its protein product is CASSTGVFGAKNTEAFF.

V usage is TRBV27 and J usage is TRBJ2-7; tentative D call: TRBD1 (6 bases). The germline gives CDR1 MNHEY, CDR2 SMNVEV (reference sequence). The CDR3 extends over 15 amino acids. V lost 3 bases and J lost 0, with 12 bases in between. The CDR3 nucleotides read TGTGCCAGCAGTTTTGGGCCAGGGGACTCCTACGAGCAGTACTTC. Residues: CASSFGPGDSYEQYF.

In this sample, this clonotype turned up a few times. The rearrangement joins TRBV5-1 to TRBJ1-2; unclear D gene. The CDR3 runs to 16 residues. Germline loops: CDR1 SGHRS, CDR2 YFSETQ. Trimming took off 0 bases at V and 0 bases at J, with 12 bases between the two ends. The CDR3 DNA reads TGCGCCAGCAGCTTGGTGGCCGATTTGACTAACTATGGCTACACCTTC. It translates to CASSLVADLTNYGYTF.

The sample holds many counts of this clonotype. CDR3 protein: CASSRYNREKNTEAFF. The CDR3 region has the DNA TGTGCCAGCAGCCGGTACAACAGGGAAAAGAACACTGAAGCTTTCTTT. V and J are TRBV3-1 and TRBJ1-1, with D perhaps matching TRBD1 (6 bases). With 4 bases removed from V and 1 base from J, the gap between germline ends came to 16 bases. From germline, CDR1 is LGHDT and CDR2 YNNKEL (reference sequence). The CDR3 runs 16 residues.

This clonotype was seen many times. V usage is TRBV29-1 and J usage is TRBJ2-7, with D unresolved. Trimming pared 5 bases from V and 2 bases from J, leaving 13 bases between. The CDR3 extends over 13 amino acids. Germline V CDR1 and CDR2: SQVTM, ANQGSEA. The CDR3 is CSVSGPLPYEQYF. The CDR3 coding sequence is TGCAGCGTTTCGGGCCCGCTCCCCTACGAGCAGTACTTC.

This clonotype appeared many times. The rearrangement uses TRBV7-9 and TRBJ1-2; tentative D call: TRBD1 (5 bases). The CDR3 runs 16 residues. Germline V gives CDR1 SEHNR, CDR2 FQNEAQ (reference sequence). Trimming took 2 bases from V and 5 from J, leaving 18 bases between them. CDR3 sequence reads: CASSLHGEGLGYGYTF. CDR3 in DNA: TGTGCCAGCAGCTTACATGGGGAGGGACTTGGGTATGGCTACACCTTC.

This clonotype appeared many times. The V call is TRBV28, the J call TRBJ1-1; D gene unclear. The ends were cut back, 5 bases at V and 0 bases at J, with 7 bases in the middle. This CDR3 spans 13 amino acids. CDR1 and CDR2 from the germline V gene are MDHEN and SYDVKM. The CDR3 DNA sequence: TGTGCCAGCAGTAAAAACATGAACACTGAAGCTTTCTTT. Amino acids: CASSKNMNTEAFF.

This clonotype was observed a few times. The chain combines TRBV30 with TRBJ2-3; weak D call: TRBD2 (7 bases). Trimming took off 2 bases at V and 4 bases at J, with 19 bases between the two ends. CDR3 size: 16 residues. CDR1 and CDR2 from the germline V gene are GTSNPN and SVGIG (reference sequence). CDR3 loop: CAWSRMGGAVPDTQYF. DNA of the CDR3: TGTGCCTGGAGTCGCATGGGGGGGGCCGTCCCAGATACGCAGTATTTT. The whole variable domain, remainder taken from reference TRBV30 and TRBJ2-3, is SQTIHQWPATLVQPVGSPLSLECTVEGTSNPNLYWYRQAAGRGLQLLFYSVGIGQISSEVPQNLSASRPQDRQFILSSKKLLLSDSGFYLCAWSRMGGAVPDTQYFGPGTRLTVL.

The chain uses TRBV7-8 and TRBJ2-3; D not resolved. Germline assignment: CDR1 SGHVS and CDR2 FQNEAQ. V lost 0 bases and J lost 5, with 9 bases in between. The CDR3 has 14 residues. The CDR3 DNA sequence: TGTGCCAGCAGCTTAGCTGGCCCCAGAGATACGCAGTATTTT. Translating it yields CASSLAGPRDTQYF.

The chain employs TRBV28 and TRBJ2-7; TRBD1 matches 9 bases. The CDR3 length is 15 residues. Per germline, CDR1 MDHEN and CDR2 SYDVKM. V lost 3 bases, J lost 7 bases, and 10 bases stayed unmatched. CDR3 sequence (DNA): TGTGCCAGCAGTTTGCTCGGGACAGGGTCCTGGGAGCAGTACTTC. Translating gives CASSLLGTGSWEQYF.